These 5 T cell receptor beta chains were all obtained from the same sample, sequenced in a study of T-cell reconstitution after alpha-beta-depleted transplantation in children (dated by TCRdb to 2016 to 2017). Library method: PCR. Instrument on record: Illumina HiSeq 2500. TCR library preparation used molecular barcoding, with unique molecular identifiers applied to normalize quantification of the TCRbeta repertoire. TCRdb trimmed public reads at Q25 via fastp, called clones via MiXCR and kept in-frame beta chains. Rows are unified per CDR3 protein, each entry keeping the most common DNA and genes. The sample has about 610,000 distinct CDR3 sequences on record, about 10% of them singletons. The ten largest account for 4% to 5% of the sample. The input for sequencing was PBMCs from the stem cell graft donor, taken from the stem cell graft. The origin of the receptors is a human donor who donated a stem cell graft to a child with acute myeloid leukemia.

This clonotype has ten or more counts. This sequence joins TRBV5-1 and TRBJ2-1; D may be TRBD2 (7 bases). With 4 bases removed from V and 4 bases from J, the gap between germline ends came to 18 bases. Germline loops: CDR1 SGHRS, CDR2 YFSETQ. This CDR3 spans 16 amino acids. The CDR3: CASSTRGGGNYNEQFF. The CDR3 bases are TGCGCCAGCAGCACCCGGGGAGGGGGGAATTACAATGAGCAGTTCTTC.

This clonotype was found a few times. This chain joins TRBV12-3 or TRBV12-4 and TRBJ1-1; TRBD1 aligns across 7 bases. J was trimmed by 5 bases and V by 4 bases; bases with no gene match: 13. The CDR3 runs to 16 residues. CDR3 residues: CASSSPLTGVETEAFF. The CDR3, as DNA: TGTGCCAGCAGTTCGCCACTCACAGGGGTTGAGACTGAAGCTTTCTTT.

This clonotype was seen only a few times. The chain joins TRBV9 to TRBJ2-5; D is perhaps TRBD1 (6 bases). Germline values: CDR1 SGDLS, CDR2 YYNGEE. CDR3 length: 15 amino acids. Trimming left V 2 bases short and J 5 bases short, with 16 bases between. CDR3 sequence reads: CASSVDQGRGETQYF. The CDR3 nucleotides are TGTGCCAGCAGCGTGGACCAGGGGCGCGGGGAGACCCAGTACTTC.

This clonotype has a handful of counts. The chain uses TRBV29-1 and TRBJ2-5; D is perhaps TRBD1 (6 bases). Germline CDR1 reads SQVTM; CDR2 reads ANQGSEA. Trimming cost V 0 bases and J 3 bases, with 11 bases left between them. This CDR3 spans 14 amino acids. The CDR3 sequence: CSVEDRYREETQYF. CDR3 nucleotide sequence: TGCAGCGTTGAAGATAGGTACAGGGAAGAGACCCAGTACTTC.

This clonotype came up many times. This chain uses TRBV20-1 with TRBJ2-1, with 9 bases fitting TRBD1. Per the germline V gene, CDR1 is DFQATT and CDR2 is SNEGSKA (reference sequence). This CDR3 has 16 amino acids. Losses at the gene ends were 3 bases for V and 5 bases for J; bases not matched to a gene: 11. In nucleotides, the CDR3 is TGCAGTGCTAGTGATCTCGGGACAGGGTTCGACAATGAGCAGTTCTTC. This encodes CSASDLGTGFDNEQFF.